This T cell receptor beta chain was found in a study of blood T cell repertoires in COVID-19. Study as a whole: COVID-19 samples from acute and convalescent phases originated in the United States, Italy and Spain. T cells, B-cell-depleted T cells, or PBMCs supplied cDNA or gDNA.

The V gene's germline CDR1 is KGHSH and CDR2 LQKENI. After removal of 6 bases from V and 3 bases from J, the junction contained 4 bases not matched to a gene. The CDR3 has 13 amino acids. Assay: immunoSEQ multiplex PCR; the TCRdb copy retains only in-frame clones and omits some. In the table there are 250,000 or so clones, 90% of which are singletons. Sequenced input: peripheral blood. The TCR originated in a woman aged 55-75 years with COVID-19, enrolled during active disease. The V gene is TRBV18, the J gene TRBJ1-2; 7 positions agree with TRBD1. The CDR3 region is CASSPGGDYGYTF. CDR3 bases: TGTGCCAGCTCCCCAGGGGGGGACTATGGCTACACCTTC.